A selection of T cell receptor beta chains follows, all from one sample in a study of blood T cells in healthy people across ages. Using its own MiXCR run on the 5' RACE reads, TCRdb lists one record per CDR3 protein. The sample records about a million distinct CDR3 sequences, 51% being singletons. Sequencing was done on a sample of blood. The receptor source for this set is a woman aged 60-75 years in good health. Both conserved end residues are part of each CDR3. D genes are given only for firm matches. Only some rows state a clone size, as once, few, many or a class for expanded clones.

cdr3_nt	cdr3_aa	v_call	j_call	clone_size	d_call
TGTGCCAGCAGCTTAGGGAGGAGGGGTAATTCACCCCTCCACTTT	CASSLGRRGNSPLHF	TRBV11-2	TRBJ1-6	-	-
TGTGCCAGCAGTTCAGGACAAAAGTACGAGCAGTACTTC	CASSSGQKYEQYF	TRBV11-3	TRBJ2-7	-	-
TGTGCCAGCTCACTCAGGGGAGATAGAAACATTCAGTACTTC	CASSLRGDRNIQYF	TRBV18	TRBJ2-4	-	-
TGTGCCAGCAGCTTAGAAGTGGGGAACACTGAAGCTTTCTTT	CASSLEVGNTEAFF	TRBV7-9	TRBJ1-1	-	-
TGCGCCAGCAGTGGGGGCAGGGGGCTGGATACGCAGTATTTT	CASSGGRGLDTQYF	TRBV10-1	TRBJ2-3	-	TRBD1
TGTGCCAGCAGACATCCCGGCCTGGCGGGAGAGGGGGAGCAGTTCTTC	CASRHPGLAGEGEQFF	TRBV12-3/TRBV12-4	TRBJ2-1	-	TRBD2
TGTGCCACCAGTTTAGATCGATACGAGCAGTACTTC	CATSLDRYEQYF	TRBV15	TRBJ2-7	-	-
TGTGCCAGCAGTTACAGACAGGGGAACTACGAGCAGTACTTC	CASSYRQGNYEQYF	TRBV6-5	TRBJ2-7	few	TRBD1
TGCGCCAGCACGCTCGCGGGGGCTACCTACAATGAGCAGTTCTTC	CASTLAGATYNEQFF	TRBV5-1	TRBJ2-1	few	-
TGTGCCAGCAGCCAAGAGGCTAGCGAATACGAGCAGTACTTC	CASSQEASEYEQYF	TRBV4-2	TRBJ2-7	many	-
TGTGCCAGCAGTTCACAATCGGGACTAGCGACCGATGAGCAGTTCTTC	CASSSQSGLATDEQFF	TRBV2	TRBJ2-1	-	TRBD2
TGTGCCAGCAGCCGGCCAGCGGGATGGGTAGATACGCAGTATTTT	CASSRPAGWVDTQYF	TRBV28	TRBJ2-3	-	TRBD2
TGTGCCAGCAGCCTAGAAGACCCTCTACTCCAAGAGACCCAGTACTTC	CASSLEDPLLQETQYF	TRBV7-2	TRBJ2-5	-	-
TGCAGTGCTCCTGGGGCGGGAGATCAGTGGAATGAGCAGTTCTTC	CSAPGAGDQWNEQFF	TRBV20-1	TRBJ2-1	few	TRBD2